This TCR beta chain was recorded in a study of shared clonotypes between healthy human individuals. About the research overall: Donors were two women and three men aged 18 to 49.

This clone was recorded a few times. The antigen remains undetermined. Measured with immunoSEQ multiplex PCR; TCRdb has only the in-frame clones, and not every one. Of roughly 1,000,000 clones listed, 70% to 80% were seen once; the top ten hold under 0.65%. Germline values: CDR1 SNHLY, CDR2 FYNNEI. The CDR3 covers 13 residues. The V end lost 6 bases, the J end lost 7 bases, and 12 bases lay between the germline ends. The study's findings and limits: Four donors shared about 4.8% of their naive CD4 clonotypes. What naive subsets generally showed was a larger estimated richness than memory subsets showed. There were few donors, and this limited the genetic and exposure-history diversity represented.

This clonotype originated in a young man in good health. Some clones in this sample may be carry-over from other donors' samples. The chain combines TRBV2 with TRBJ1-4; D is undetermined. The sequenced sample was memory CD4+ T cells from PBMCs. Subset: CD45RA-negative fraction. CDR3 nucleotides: TGTGCCAGCAGGTACAGTGTTGGTGAAAAACTGTTTTTT. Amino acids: CASRYSVGEKLFF.